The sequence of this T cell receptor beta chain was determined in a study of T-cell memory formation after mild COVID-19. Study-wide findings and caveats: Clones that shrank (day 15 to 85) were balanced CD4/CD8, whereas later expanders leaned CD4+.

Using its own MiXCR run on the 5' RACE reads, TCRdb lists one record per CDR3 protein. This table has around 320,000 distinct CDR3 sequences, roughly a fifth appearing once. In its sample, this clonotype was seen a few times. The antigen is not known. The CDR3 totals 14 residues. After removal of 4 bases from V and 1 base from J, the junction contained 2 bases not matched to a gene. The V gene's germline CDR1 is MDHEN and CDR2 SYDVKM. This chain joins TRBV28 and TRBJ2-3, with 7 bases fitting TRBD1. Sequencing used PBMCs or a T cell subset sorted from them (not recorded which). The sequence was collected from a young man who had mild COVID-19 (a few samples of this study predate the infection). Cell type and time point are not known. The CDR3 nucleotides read TGTGCCAGCAGTTCCGGGACAGGCACAGATACGCAGTATTTT. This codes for CASSSGTGTDTQYF.